This record looks at one TCR beta chain sequence and its context. The sample belongs to a study of blood T cells in healthy people across ages. A J-beta primer mix and a sample-barcoded 5' primer were used in a second PCR of about 6 to 12 cycles. TCRdb analysed the 5' RACE reads with MiXCR anew, one entry per CDR3 protein. The sample consists of about 1 million distinct CDR3 sequences, less than 50% of them appearing once. Germline CDR1 and CDR2: WNHNN and SYGVQD (reference sequence). This CDR3 contains 16 residues. With 2 bases removed from V and 3 bases from J, the gap between germline ends came to 14 bases.

The sequencing sample was made of blood. V and J are TRBV10-1 and TRBJ2-1; the D is unclear. The receptor's source is a woman aged 60-70 years in good health. CDR3 nucleotides: TGCGCCAGCAGTGAGGGGTCCCACCGGATCTACAATGAGCAGTTCTTC. It translates to CASSEGSHRIYNEQFF.